These 28 T cell receptor beta chains came from one sample sequenced in a study of identical twins. TCRdb reprocessed the 5' RACE reads via MiXCR and lists one record per CDR3 protein. The data show 450,000 to 650,000 distinct CDR3 sequences, nearly 10% seen once. Another study also made use of these data, one on yellow fever vaccine responses in identical twins.

The sample was PBMCs. All receptors derive from a young woman in good health.

There are a few counts of this clonotype. The chain carries TRBV5-1 and TRBJ2-2; D not resolved. The CDR3 is made up of 15 amino acids. The V and J ends lost 6 bases and 1 base respectively, with 13 bases between them. The germline V gene encodes CDR1 SGHRS and CDR2 YFSETQ. CDR3 region: CASMYGLLNTGELFF. The CDR3 DNA follows: TGCGCCAGCATGTACGGCCTTCTGAACACCGGGGAGCTGTTTTTT.

This rearrangement joins TRBV5-1 to TRBJ2-7; 13 bases are a match to TRBD2. This CDR3 is built from 17 residues. Germline V gives CDR1 SGHRS, CDR2 YFSETQ. J gave up 0 bases and V 2 bases, and 5 bases lay outside the gene matches. The CDR3 loop reads CASSLRLAGGPSYEQYF. The CDR3, as DNA: TGCGCCAGCAGCTTAAGACTAGCGGGAGGCCCCTCCTACGAGCAGTACTTC.

This rearrangement joins TRBV10-3 to TRBJ2-3; D remains ambiguous. The CDR3 runs to 14 residues. V gave up 2 bases and J gave up 6 bases, with 12 bases separating them. Germline values: CDR1 ENHRY, CDR2 SYGVKD. CDR3 protein: CAISEAHPPDTQYF. The CDR3 coding sequence is TGTGCCATCAGTGAGGCACACCCCCCTGATACGCAGTATTTT.

This clonotype was observed many times. The rearrangement uses TRBV29-1 and TRBJ2-1; 9 nucleotides line up with TRBD1. The CDR3 contains 11 residues. Germline-derived CDR1 and CDR2 are SQVTM and ANQGSEA. J gave up 12 bases and V 7 bases, and 7 bases lay outside the gene matches. The CDR3 DNA reads as TGCAGCGGTGACAGGGGGTTAGGGCAGTTCTTC. It codes for CSGDRGLGQFF.

The chain uses TRBV20-1 and TRBJ2-5, with D possibly matching TRBD2 (6 bases). Germline loops: CDR1 DFQATT, CDR2 SNEGSKA (reference sequence). Trimming took off 0 bases at V and 2 bases at J, with 7 bases between the two ends. This CDR3 comprises 13 residues. The CDR3 loop reads CSARDGRQETQYF. As DNA, the CDR3 is TGCAGTGCTAGAGACGGGAGACAAGAGACCCAGTACTTC.

This clonotype showed up just a few times. This chain links TRBV4-2 with TRBJ2-7; 12 positions agree with TRBD2. CDR1 is LGHNA, CDR2 YNFKEQ, per germline. This CDR3 has 20 amino acids. With 0 bases clipped from V and 3 bases from J, the junction kept 15 bases outside the gene matches. CDR3 loop: CASSQEMGGPGLAGFYEQYF. CDR3 DNA sequence: TGTGCCAGCAGCCAAGAGATGGGGGGTCCGGGACTAGCGGGTTTCTACGAGCAGTACTTC.

V is TRBV10-3 and J is TRBJ1-1, with D unclear. The CDR3 spans 13 residues. With 2 bases removed from V and 1 base from J, the gap between germline ends came to 5 bases. Germline V gene sequence: CDR1 ENHRY, CDR2 SYGVKD. In DNA form, the CDR3 reads TGTGCCATCAGTGAGAGGGAGAACACTGAAGCTTTCTTT. The encoded protein is CAISERENTEAFF.

This chain uses TRBV19 with TRBJ2-7, with D possibly matching TRBD1 (6 bases). Germline loops: CDR1 LNHDA, CDR2 SQIVND (reference sequence). The germline V and J ends were trimmed by 8 bases and 3 bases, with 14 bases remaining between them. The CDR3 runs 13 residues. The CDR3 loop reads CASSNRANYEQYF. CDR3 DNA: TGTGCCAGTTCTAACAGGGCAAACTACGAGCAGTACTTC. Variable domain in full (rest from reference TRBV19 and TRBJ2-7): DGGITQSPKYLFRKEGQNVTLSCEQNLNHDAMYWYRQDPGQGLRLIYYSQIVNDFQKGDIAEGYSVSREKKESFPLTVTSAQKNPTAFYLCASSNRANYEQYFGPGTRLTVT.

The chain has TRBV7-3 and TRBJ2-3; tentative D call: TRBD2 (6 bases). Trimming took 2 bases from V and 2 from J, leaving 11 bases between them. The CDR3 is made up of 15 amino acids. The V gene's germline CDR1 is SGHTA and CDR2 FQGTGA. Written as DNA, the CDR3 is TGTGCCAGCAGCTTATTGGGCGGGGTCACAGATACGCAGTATTTT. Residues: CASSLLGGVTDTQYF.

This clonotype was observed many times. The rearrangement joins TRBV19 to TRBJ2-7, with D maybe TRBD1 (5 bases). The CDR3 length is 15 residues. V was cut by 6 bases and J by 3 bases, with 18 bases left in between. The V gene's germline CDR1 is LNHDA and CDR2 SQIVND (reference sequence). The CDR3 sequence is CASSPTAESGYEQYF. CDR3 nucleotide sequence: TGTGCCAGTAGCCCGACAGCAGAATCTGGCTACGAGCAGTACTTC.

This clonotype was recorded many times. The J gene is TRBJ1-2, the V gene TRBV7-9; 9 positions match TRBD1. The CDR3 consists of 14 residues. Germline assignment: CDR1 SEHNR and CDR2 FQNEAQ (reference sequence). Trimming took 4 bases from V and 7 from J; bases not matched to a gene: 7. This CDR3 is CASSWGTGPPGYTF. CDR3 bases: TGTGCCAGCAGCTGGGGGACAGGGCCCCCTGGCTACACCTTC. Supplemented by reference TRBV7-9 and TRBJ1-2, the full variable domain reads DTGVSQNPRHKITKRGQNVTFRCDPISEHNRLYWYRQTLGQGPEFLTYFQNEAQLEKSRLLSDRFSAERPKGSFSTLEIQRTEQGDSAMYLCASSWGTGPPGYTFGSGTRLTVV.

This clonotype was observed a handful of times. The chain couples TRBV28 to TRBJ2-3, with 7 positions matching TRBD2. Germline trimming cut 5 bases from V and 3 bases from J; bases unmatched to any gene: 8. Germline assignment: CDR1 MDHEN and CDR2 SYDVKM. The CDR3 sequence is 15 residues long. The DNA of the CDR3 is TGTGCCAGCAGTCTAAAGCGGGATGAGACAGATACGCAGTATTTT. Encoded protein: CASSLKRDETDTQYF. Complete variable domain (other parts from reference TRBV28 and TRBJ2-3): DVKVTQSSRYLVKRTGEKVFLECVQDMDHENMFWYRQDPGLGLRLIYFSYDVKMKEKGDIPEGYSVSREKKERFSLILESASTNQTSMYLCASSLKRDETDTQYFGPGTRLTVL.

The chain joins TRBV19 to TRBJ2-5, with 7 positions matching TRBD1. Germline values: CDR1 LNHDA, CDR2 SQIVND (reference sequence). CDR3 length equals 14 residues. This CDR3 is CASSSRGGAETQYF. The CDR3, as DNA: TGTGCTTCCTCATCCCGAGGGGGCGCAGAGACCCAGTACTTC.

Points on this clonotype: Since a much larger clone is just one base distant, this may be a read error. The chain combines TRBV29-1 with TRBJ2-5, with D uncertain. The CDR3 extends over 10 amino acids. Germline V gene data show CDR1 as SQVTM and CDR2 as ANQGSEA. V dropped 2 bases and J dropped 5 bases, with 3 bases sitting between them. CDR3 in amino acids: CSVEWETQYF. The CDR3 DNA reads as TGCAGCGTTGAATGGGAGACCCAGTACTTC.

Only a few counts were recorded for this clonotype. This chain joins TRBV10-3 and TRBJ1-2; D may be TRBD1 (5 bases). Germline CDR1 is ENHRY and CDR2 is SYGVKD. The CDR3 runs to 12 residues. Trimming took 3 bases from V and 7 from J, leaving 9 bases between them. The CDR3 here is CAISDVGGGYTF. For the CDR3, the DNA is TGTGCCATCAGTGATGTGGGGGGTGGCTACACCTTC.

The chain uses TRBV5-1 and TRBJ2-5; possibly TRBD1 for D (5 bases). The V gene's germline CDR1 is SGHRS and CDR2 YFSETQ. This CDR3 is built from 15 residues. V was pared by 4 bases and J by 5 bases, with 18 bases between. The DNA of the CDR3 is TGCGCCAGCAGCGTCCGCACAGGATCCGGGGAGACCCAGTACTTC. It codes for CASSVRTGSGETQYF.

This rearrangement joins TRBV5-5 to TRBJ1-5, with D tentatively TRBD1 (5 bases). The CDR3 extends over 15 amino acids. V was cut by 0 bases and J by 2 bases, with 9 bases left in between. Germline-derived CDR1 and CDR2 are SGHKS and YYEKEE (reference sequence). The CDR3 DNA is TGTGCCAGCAGCTTGGAAGCGGGGCGCAATCAGCCCCAGCATTTT. Translated, it gives CASSLEAGRNQPQHF.

There are many counts of this clonotype. V and J are TRBV2 and TRBJ1-2, with 7 bases lining up with TRBD1. Germline CDR1 reads SNHLY; CDR2 reads FYNNEI. CDR3 length: 11 amino acids. Trimming at V came to 7 bases and at J to 4 bases, leaving 0 bases not matched to a gene. The CDR3 here is CASTGGYGYTF. In nucleotides, the CDR3 is TGTGCCAGCACAGGGGGCTATGGCTACACCTTC.

This clonotype showed up just a few times. The V and J genes are TRBV6-1 and TRBJ1-5; D is possibly TRBD1 (5 bases). The V end lost 2 bases, the J end lost 5 bases, and 10 bases lay between the germline ends. The CDR3 contains 14 residues. CDR1 MNHNS and CDR2 SASEGT come from the germline V gene. The chain's CDR3 is CASSERLGHQPQHF. CDR3 coding DNA: TGTGCCAGCAGTGAAAGGCTGGGACATCAGCCCCAGCATTTT.

V is TRBV29-1 and J is TRBJ2-5, with TRBD1 identical over 11 bases. Germline V gene sequence: CDR1 SQVTM, CDR2 ANQGSEA. V shed 3 bases and J 3 bases; nucleotides not matched to a gene: 3. The CDR3 totals 14 residues. The CDR3 spells CSVEPGQGEETQYF. CDR3 sequence (DNA): TGCAGCGTTGAGCCGGGACAGGGGGAAGAGACCCAGTACTTC.

This clonotype has a handful of counts. CDR3 residues: CASSYPWTDSPLHF. In DNA form, the CDR3 reads TGTGCCAGCAGTTACCCTTGGACAGATTCACCCCTCCACTTT. The J gene is TRBJ1-6, the V gene TRBV6-7; D possibly corresponds to TRBD1 (6 bases). TRBV6-7 is an ORF, and what it does is uncertain. The CDR3 runs 14 residues. The germline V and J ends were trimmed by 2 bases and 8 bases, with 10 bases remaining between them.

This clonotype was seen many times. The V call is TRBV5-5, the J call TRBJ2-7; tentatively, D is TRBD2 (7 bases). Germline CDR1 reads SGHKS; CDR2 reads YYEKEE (reference sequence). V lost 6 bases, J lost 2 bases, and 18 bases lay in between. This CDR3 is built from 15 residues. CDR3 region: CASKPAGAVTYEQYF. The CDR3 nucleotides read TGTGCCAGCAAACCCGCGGGGGCTGTGACCTACGAGCAGTACTTC.

This clonotype was detected many times. The chain uses TRBV6-2 or TRBV6-3 and TRBJ2-1; TRBD2 aligns across 7 bases. Per the germline V gene, CDR1 is MNHEY and CDR2 is SVGEGT. J lost 0 bases, V lost 5 bases, and 7 bases had no gene match. The CDR3 extends over 16 amino acids. DNA of the CDR3: TGTGCCAGCAGTCTTACCAGCGGGGTCTCCTACAATGAGCAGTTCTTC. This gives the protein CASSLTSGVSYNEQFF.

CDR3 in amino acids: CASSPRTSGTSYNEQFF. The DNA of the CDR3 is TGTGCCAGCAGCCCTCGGACTAGCGGGACCTCCTACAATGAGCAGTTCTTC. The chain is built from TRBV14 and TRBJ2-1; 12 bases map to TRBD2. The CDR3 is made up of 17 amino acids. CDR1 is SGHDN and CDR2 is FVKESK in the germline V gene. Trimming took 4 bases from V and 0 from J; bases not matched to a gene: 4.

Details on this clonotype: This clone may be a read error of a much larger clone one base away. The chain joins TRBV2 to TRBJ2-7; D may be TRBD1 (5 bases). The CDR3 consists of 15 residues. The V gene's germline CDR1 is SNHLY and CDR2 FYNNEI. The CDR3 region is CASCEGVEGPYEQYF. In DNA form, the CDR3 reads TGTGCCAGCTGTGAAGGGGTAGAAGGGCCTTACGAGCAGTACTTC.

V gene TRBV7-2 combines with J gene TRBJ2-3; the match to TRBD2 covers 8 bases. The CDR3 is 14 amino acids. Germline V lookup: CDR1 SGHTA, CDR2 FQGNSA. Trimming removed 4 bases from V and 8 bases from J; junction bases left unmatched: 8. The CDR3 here is CASSSLAGLGTQYF. CDR3 nucleotides: TGTGCCAGCAGCTCCCTAGCGGGCTTGGGTACGCAGTATTTT.

Many counts were recorded for this clonotype. V usage is TRBV5-1 and J usage is TRBJ2-4; the D gene is possibly TRBD1 (6 bases). V lost 0 bases and J lost 8, with 9 bases in between. This CDR3 has 13 amino acids. Germline V gene data show CDR1 as SGHRS and CDR2 as YFSETQ. Here the CDR3 reads CASSLDRADIQYF. DNA of the CDR3: TGCGCCAGCAGCTTGGACAGGGCCGACATTCAGTACTTC.

This sequence joins TRBV7-2 and TRBJ2-3; no definite D call. Trimming removed 5 bases at V and 7 bases at J, with 10 bases between. The germline gives CDR1 SGHTA, CDR2 FQGNSA. CDR3 size: 12 residues. The CDR3 region is CASSPQRYTQYF. The DNA for the CDR3 is TGTGCCAGCAGCCCACAAAGATATACGCAGTATTTT.